The 17 T cell receptor beta chains in this list originate from one sample, sequenced in a study of cytomegalovirus exposure and HLA in healthy donors. Primers included in the PCR were 60 Vbeta and 13 Jbeta primers. Only in-frame clones appear in the TCRdb table, and some are missing; sequencing was by immunoSEQ multiplex PCR. Here the sample spans under 150,000 clones, approximately 80% being singletons. Sequencing used PBMCs. The receptors stem from a girl aged 2-15 years in good health and CMV-seronegative.

The V and J genes are TRBV20-1 and TRBJ1-4; the D gene is possibly TRBD1 (6 bases). Trimming took 4 bases from V and 13 from J, leaving 13 bases between them. CDR1 DFQATT and CDR2 SNEGSKA come from the germline V gene (reference sequence). The CDR3 loop spans 11 amino acids. The CDR3 DNA is TGCAGTGCTACGAACAGGGTGGGACTGTTTTTT. This encodes CSATNRVGLFF.

The genes are TRBV10-2 and TRBJ2-2; 8 bases match TRBD2. Germline trimming cut 7 bases from V and 5 bases from J; bases unmatched to any gene: 15. This CDR3 is built from 17 residues. Germline CDR1 reads WSHSY; CDR2 reads SAAADI. The CDR3 here is CASKPAGSGRGTGELFF. CDR3 DNA sequence: TGCGCCAGCAAACCGGCGGGAAGCGGGAGAGGGACCGGGGAGCTGTTTTTT.

This clone appeared once. Written as DNA, the CDR3 is TGTGCCAGTACTTATACGGGACAGGGCCTTGGCTACACCTTC. Its protein is CASTYTGQGLGYTF. The genes are TRBV19 and TRBJ1-2, with 9 positions matching TRBD1. V trimming: 7 bases; J trimming: 7 bases; junction bases outside the gene matches: 10. The CDR3 is made up of 14 amino acids. CDR1 and CDR2 (germline): LNHDA, SQIVND (reference sequence).

V and J are TRBV7-9 and TRBJ2-5, with TRBD1 matching over 7 bases. TRBJ2-7 matches the DNA end more closely, so the J call is doubtful. The CDR3 is 14 residues long. Germline V gene lookup returns CDR1 SEHNR and CDR2 FQNEAQ (reference sequence). The CDR3 nucleotides read TGTGCCAGCAGCTTAGCCGGGACAGTCTACGAGCAGTACTTC. It translates to CASSLAGTVYEQYF.

This clone was seen more than once but under ten times. V gene TRBV2 combines with J gene TRBJ1-2; 8 positions match TRBD1. CDR1 and CDR2 from the germline V gene are SNHLY and FYNNEI. Unmatched junction bases numbered 10, after V lost 4 bases and J lost 9 bases. The length of the CDR3 is 14 residues. The CDR3 sequence: CASSVETGVLSYTF. CDR3 sequence (DNA): TGTGCCAGCAGTGTAGAGACAGGGGTTTTAAGCTACACCTTC.

The chain carries TRBV7-9 and TRBJ1-2, with unresolved D. CDR1 is SEHNR, CDR2 FQNEAQ, per germline (reference sequence). With 2 bases removed from V and 5 bases from J, the gap between germline ends came to 12 bases. The CDR3 consists of 14 residues. CDR3 bases: TGTGCCAGCAGCTTACCTTGGGGAGAGTATGGCTACACCTTC. It yields the protein CASSLPWGEYGYTF.

J is TRBJ2-5 and V is TRBV27; TRBD2 is a possible D gene (5 bases). V was trimmed by 2 bases and J by 4 bases, leaving 8 bases between them. This CDR3 has 13 amino acids. Germline CDR1 and CDR2: MNHEY and SMNVEV (reference sequence). CDR3 nucleotide sequence: TGTGCCAGCAGTTTACGGGGTGCAGAGACCCAGTACTTC. This gives the protein CASSLRGAETQYF.

CDR3 nucleotides: TGTGCCAGCAGCCTTCGACTATCCAACAATGAGCAGTTCTTC. Its protein is CASSLRLSNNEQFF. The rearrangement uses TRBV9 and TRBJ2-1; possibly TRBD2 for D (5 bases). The CDR3 runs 14 residues. V was clipped by 4 bases and J by 5 bases, with 13 bases between them. Germline V gene sequence: CDR1 SGDLS, CDR2 YYNGEE.

This clone was observed a single time. The chain employs TRBV7-7 and TRBJ2-2, with D perhaps matching TRBD2 (6 bases). V dropped 5 bases and J dropped 6 bases, with 13 bases sitting between them. This CDR3 comprises 14 residues. Looked up from germline, CDR1 is SSHAT and CDR2 is FNYEAQ (reference sequence). CDR3 DNA: TGTGCCAGCAGCCTAACCGGGAGTTCCGGGGAGCTGTTTTTT. It encodes CASSLTGSSGELFF.

The chain uses TRBV6-5 and TRBJ1-4, with 9 bases lining up with TRBD1. The CDR3 is 15 amino acids. In germline, CDR1 is MNHEY, CDR2 SVGAGI. V shed 0 bases, J shed 5 bases, and the junction held 1 base outside the gene matches. The CDR3 region has the DNA TGTGCCAGCAGTTACTCGGGGACAGGGAATGAAAAACTGTTTTTT. Residues: CASSYSGTGNEKLFF.

This rearrangement joins TRBV7-3 to TRBJ2-3; D is uncertain. The CDR3 length is 13 residues. Germline CDR1 is SGHTA and CDR2 is FQGTGA. V was cut by 0 bases and J by 5 bases, with 6 bases left in between. CDR3 nucleotides: TGTGCCAGCAGCTTAACAGCCCTAGATACGCAGTATTTT. It yields the protein CASSLTALDTQYF.

The chain's CDR3 is CASSQTRGREAFF. The DNA of the CDR3 is TGTGCCAGCAGCCAAACCAGGGGACGAGAAGCTTTCTTT. J is TRBJ1-1 and V is TRBV7-2, with D perhaps matching TRBD1 (6 bases). The CDR3 sequence is 13 residues long. V lost 5 bases to trimming and J lost 8 bases, with 15 bases between them. The germline CDR1 and CDR2 sequences are SGHTA and FQGNSA.

The rearrangement uses TRBV13 and TRBJ2-5; tentative D call: TRBD2 (6 bases). The J call may be faulty, since TRBJ2-7 better matches the DNA end. Germline values: CDR1 PRHDT, CDR2 FYEKMQ (reference sequence). The CDR3 has 12 residues. The CDR3 region has the DNA TGTGCCAGCAGCTCGAGGGGAGGCGAGCAGTACTTC. Translated, it gives CASSSRGGEQYF.

The rearrangement joins TRBV25-1 to TRBJ2-5, with D perhaps TRBD2 (6 bases). The DNA end is more similar to TRBJ2-7, so the J call may be wrong. Germline-derived CDR1 and CDR2 are MGHDK and SYGVNS. This CDR3 contains 14 residues. DNA for the CDR3: TGTGCCAGCTCCCCGGGACTGAGCTCCTACGAGCAGTACTTC. Its translation is CASSPGLSSYEQYF.

This clone was detected only once. The chain employs TRBV6-6 and TRBJ1-2, with no clear D. The CDR3 sequence is 14 residues long. Germline assignment: CDR1 MNHNY and CDR2 SVGAGI (reference sequence). Trimming removed 6 bases at V and 8 bases at J, with 19 bases between. The CDR3 region is CASSPLRAGGGYTF. For the CDR3, the DNA is TGTGCCAGCAGCCCCCTCCGGGCTGGCGGGGGCTACACCTTC.

This clone was seen only a few times. The chain is built from TRBV6-1 and TRBJ2-2; D is uncertain. V was shortened by 7 bases and J by 6 bases, with 6 bases between the two germline ends. This CDR3 is 11 amino acids long. From germline, CDR1 is MNHNS and CDR2 SASEGT. CDR3 nucleotides: TGTGCCAGCACAGTTTCCGGGGAGCTGTTTTTT. It translates to CASTVSGELFF.

The genes are TRBV29-1 and TRBJ1-2; 9 bases map to TRBD1. Trimming removed 6 bases from V and 0 bases from J; junction bases left unmatched: 11. Germline V CDR1 and CDR2: SQVTM, ANQGSEA. CDR3 length: 16 residues. The CDR3 protein is CSVKEGGTGTNYGYTF. DNA of the CDR3: TGCAGCGTCAAGGAGGGCGGGACAGGGACTAACTATGGCTACACCTTC. Full variable domain (outside the CDR3, taken from reference TRBV29-1 and TRBJ1-2): SAVISQKPSRDICQRGTSLTIQCQVDSQVTMMFWYRQQPGQSLTLIATANQGSEATYESGFVIDKFPISRPNLTFSTLTVSNMSPEDSSIYLCSVKEGGTGTNYGYTFGSGTRLTVV.